The source of this T cell receptor (beta chain) is a study of blood T cell repertoires in COVID-19. Study-level background: Some COVID-19 samples were acute and others convalescent; all came from the United States, Italy and Spain. PBMCs, B-cell-depleted T cells, or T cells were the source of the cDNA or gDNA that made up the material.

In the original analysis: Estimation of nucleated cell counts relied on the amplification of reference gene primers. Assay: immunoSEQ multiplex PCR; the TCRdb copy retains only in-frame clones and omits some. The DNA was the basis for D and trimming; V, J and clone size are from that table. Altogether under 100,000 clones are present, around 85% being singletons, with the ten largest covering about 10%. Germline CDR1 reads ENHRY; CDR2 reads SYGVKD. The CDR3 sequence is 12 residues long. The germline V and J ends were trimmed by 2 bases and 3 bases, with 5 bases remaining between them. The chain couples TRBV10-3 to TRBJ2-7; D unclear. This clonotype was sampled from a woman aged 70-85 years with active or convalescent COVID-19. The sample consisted of peripheral blood. In nucleotides, the CDR3 is TGTGCCATCAGTGAGCGGGTCTACGAGCAGTACTTC. Translating it yields CAISERVYEQYF.